What follows are 17 T cell receptor beta chains derived from one specimen sequenced in a study of shared T cell receptors in the human thymus (dated by TCRdb to the early 2020s). The library was produced with the immunoSEQ multiplex PCR assay. TCRdb obtained this table from immuneACCESS and retained in-frame rearrangements with V and J assigned. These tables miss some clones; where compared with another copy, unresolved V genes account for less than half of the shortfall, and the remainder is unexplained. The sample table records 600,000 to 900,000 clones; around 85% of these occur just once. Around 0.0099% of the sample lies in the top ten. These data are also associated with another study on human thymus T cells.

Source material: thymocytes. These receptors were taken from a girl in the first two years of life with a congenital heart defect. Donor details come from another sample of the same person, matched by shared clones.

The chain couples TRBV19 to TRBJ2-1; no firm D call. This CDR3 is built from 21 residues. V was cut by 7 bases and J by 7 bases, with 38 bases left in between. The germline CDR1 and CDR2 sequences are LNHDA and SQIVND (reference sequence). In DNA form, the CDR3 reads TGTGCCAGTACTCCTACGTTAAGACCCAGCTGTTCATCTCCCAAACTAAATGAGCAGTTCTTC. Protein sequence: CASTPTLRPSCSSPKLNEQFF. The complete variable domain, with remaining parts taken from reference TRBV19 and TRBJ2-1, reads DGGITQSPKYLFRKEGQNVTLSCEQNLNHDAMYWYRQDPGQGLRLIYYSQIVNDFQKGDIAEGYSVSREKKESFPLTVTSAQKNPTAFYLCASTPTLRPSCSSPKLNEQFFGPGTRLTVL.

V is TRBV7-2 and J is TRBJ2-1, with 7 bases identical to TRBD2. The CDR3 is made up of 15 amino acids. Germline values: CDR1 SGHTA, CDR2 FQGNSA. V shed 6 bases, J shed 6 bases, and the junction held 11 bases outside the gene matches. The CDR3 sequence is CASRGRDYSVNEQFF. The CDR3 coding sequence is TGTGCCAGCAGGGGGAGGGACTACAGCGTCAATGAGCAGTTCTTC.

This chain uses TRBV4-3 with TRBJ1-2; the match to TRBD1 covers 9 bases. The germline V gene encodes CDR1 LGHNA and CDR2 YSLEER. The CDR3 is 16 amino acids. V was clipped by 0 bases and J by 7 bases; unmatched bases: 9. The CDR3 region is CASSQDNRDRASGYTF. CDR3 sequence (DNA): TGCGCCAGCAGCCAAGATAATAGGGACAGGGCTTCTGGCTACACCTTC.

Only one count was recorded for this clone. The CDR3 loop reads CASSVANAVLDPNTEAFF. The DNA for the CDR3 is TGTGCCAGCAGCGTAGCTAACGCTGTACTCGATCCGAACACTGAAGCTTTCTTT. The chain combines TRBV9 with TRBJ1-1; D is unresolved. Germline values: CDR1 SGDLS, CDR2 YYNGEE. V was trimmed by 0 bases and J by 1 base, leaving 19 bases between them. The CDR3 runs 18 residues. Full variable domain (rest looked up from reference TRBV9 and TRBJ1-1): DSGVTQTPKHLITATGQRVTLRCSPRSGDLSVYWYQQSLDQGLQFLIQYYNGEERAKGNILERFSAQQFPDLHSELNLSSLELGDSALYFCASSVANAVLDPNTEAFFGQGTRLTVV.

The rearrangement uses TRBV7-3 and TRBJ1-6; TRBD1 is a possible D gene (6 bases). Trimming took off 6 bases at V and 4 bases at J, with 16 bases between the two ends. The CDR3 has 16 amino acids. Germline CDR1 is SGHTA and CDR2 is FQGTGA. The CDR3 bases are TGTGCCAGCAGGCGAACACAGGGTTGGTATAATTCACCCCTCCACTTT. It yields the protein CASRRTQGWYNSPLHF.

The V call is TRBV5-1, the J call TRBJ1-2, with 8 bases matching TRBD1. The length of the CDR3 is 15 residues. Trimming removed 0 bases from V and 3 bases from J; junction bases left unmatched: 4. Germline assignment: CDR1 SGHRS and CDR2 YFSETQ. This CDR3 reads CASSLGVDRDYGYTF. CDR3 DNA sequence: TGCGCCAGCAGCTTGGGCGTGGACAGGGACTATGGCTACACCTTC.

The chain joins TRBV4-3 to TRBJ2-2; possible D gene TRBD1, 5 bases. The V gene's germline CDR1 is LGHNA and CDR2 YSLEER. The CDR3 runs 17 residues. Trimming left V 0 bases short and J 3 bases short, with 14 bases between. The CDR3 spells CASSQDSIGDDTGELFF. In nucleotides, the CDR3 is TGCGCCAGCAGCCAAGATTCCATAGGGGATGACACCGGGGAGCTGTTTTTT.

The chain's CDR3 is CASGLVPSGSYNEQFF. The DNA for the CDR3 is TGTGCTAGTGGTTTGGTCCCTAGCGGCTCCTACAATGAGCAGTTCTTC. This chain uses TRBV12-5 with TRBJ2-1; 7 bases fit TRBD2. The CDR3 loop spans 16 amino acids. The germline V gene has CDR1 LGHNT and CDR2 FRNRAP. V lost 0 bases, J lost 0 bases, and 2 bases stayed unmatched. The full variable domain, in which reference TRBV12-5 and TRBJ2-1 provide the parts outside the CDR3, is DARVTQTPRHKVTEMGQEVTMRCQPILGHNTVFWYRQTMMQGLELLAYFRNRAPLDDSGMPKDRFSAEMPDATLATLKIQPSEPRDSAVYFCASGLVPSGSYNEQFFGPGTRLTVL.

The rearrangement links TRBV6-1 to TRBJ1-2, with 8 positions matching TRBD1. V was pared by 3 bases and J by 5 bases, with 11 bases of the junction left unmatched. This CDR3 spans 16 amino acids. Per germline, CDR1 MNHNS and CDR2 SASEGT. As DNA, the CDR3 is TGTGCCAGCAGTGACAGGGGGCGCCTCGCTCTTTATGGCTACACCTTC. This sequence encodes CASSDRGRLALYGYTF.

The chain is built from TRBV6-7 and TRBJ1-5; D gene ambiguous. TRBV6-7 carries the ORF label, with uncertain function. The CDR3 extends over 15 amino acids. Deletions cut 6 bases from V and 0 bases from J, with 12 bases between. The CDR3 DNA is TGTGCCAGCAGGGGAGGGCAGTATAGCAATCAGCCCCAGCATTTT. Translated: CASRGGQYSNQPQHF.

The chain links TRBV2 to TRBJ1-5; D is ambiguous. This CDR3 contains 16 residues. Germline V gene data show CDR1 as SNHLY and CDR2 as FYNNEI. Trimming removed 1 base at V and 4 bases at J, with 14 bases between. CDR3 DNA sequence: TGTGCCAGCAGTGAAGGAGATAGGCGGATAAATCAGCCCCAGCATTTT. It specifies CASSEGDRRINQPQHF.

The V call is TRBV7-3, the J call TRBJ1-1, with 7 bases matching TRBD1. CDR3 length: 17 amino acids. Germline loops: CDR1 SGHTA, CDR2 FQGTGA. V lost 1 base, J lost 0 bases, and 8 bases stayed unmatched. The CDR3 nucleotides read TGTGCCAGCAGCTTAATCTACTGGGACAGAGTGAACACTGAAGCTTTCTTT. Translated: CASSLIYWDRVNTEAFF.

V and J are TRBV5-8 and TRBJ2-5; 13 bases are a match to TRBD2. The CDR3 loop spans 17 amino acids. V was clipped by 4 bases and J by 3 bases; unmatched bases: 9. Germline CDR1 and CDR2: SGHTS and YDEGEE. This CDR3 is CASSAGLAGDFEETQYF. The CDR3 DNA sequence: TGTGCCAGCAGCGCAGGACTAGCGGGGGACTTCGAAGAGACCCAGTACTTC. The full variable domain, in which reference TRBV5-8 and TRBJ2-5 provide the parts outside the CDR3, is EAGVTQSPTHLIKTRGQQATLRCSPISGHTSVYWYQQALGLGLQFLLWYDEGEERNRGNFPPRFSGRQFPNYSSELNVNALELEDSALYLCASSAGLAGDFEETQYFGPGTRLLVL.

The chain has TRBV19 and TRBJ1-5, with a possible D match to TRBD1 (5 bases). Trimming shortened V by 1 base and J by 5 bases, and 18 bases separated the two germline ends. Germline V lookup: CDR1 LNHDA, CDR2 SQIVND (reference sequence). The CDR3 has 17 amino acids. The CDR3 loop is CASSIVRWRGHDQPQHF. The CDR3, as DNA: TGTGCCAGTAGTATAGTAAGATGGAGGGGCCATGATCAGCCCCAGCATTTT. Supplemented by reference TRBV19 and TRBJ1-5, the full variable domain reads DGGITQSPKYLFRKEGQNVTLSCEQNLNHDAMYWYRQDPGQGLRLIYYSQIVNDFQKGDIAEGYSVSREKKESFPLTVTSAQKNPTAFYLCASSIVRWRGHDQPQHFGDGTRLSIL.

The chain combines TRBV2 with TRBJ2-7; 7 bases map to TRBD2. V was clipped by 8 bases and J by 3 bases; unmatched bases: 16. The CDR3 loop spans 16 amino acids. Germline loops: CDR1 SNHLY, CDR2 FYNNEI. CDR3 in DNA: TGTGCCAGCTGGGGGGGAACTAAGCGGGGAATCTACGAGCAGTACTTC. Translated, it gives CASWGGTKRGIYEQYF.

V is TRBV30 and J is TRBJ1-1, with TRBD1 matching over 7 bases. Germline CDR1 and CDR2: GTSNPN and SVGIG (reference sequence). V was pared by 1 base and J by 4 bases, with 3 bases of the junction left unmatched. The CDR3 is 13 residues long. The CDR3 nucleotides are TGTGCCTGGAGTGGGGACAGACTCACTGAAGCTTTCTTT. Protein product: CAWSGDRLTEAFF. Combining the CDR3 with reference TRBV30 and TRBJ1-1 gives the whole variable domain SQTIHQWPATLVQPVGSPLSLECTVEGTSNPNLYWYRQAAGRGLQLLFYSVGIGQISSEVPQNLSASRPQDRQFILSSKKLLLSDSGFYLCAWSGDRLTEAFFGQGTRLTVV.

The J gene is TRBJ2-1, the V gene TRBV5-1; D not certain. The CDR3 extends over 13 amino acids. The V end lost 0 bases, the J end lost 8 bases, and 9 bases lay between the germline ends. Germline CDR1 reads SGHRS; CDR2 reads YFSETQ. Here the CDR3 reads CASSLGLVYEQFF. Here the CDR3 DNA reads TGCGCCAGCAGCTTGGGGCTAGTCTATGAGCAGTTCTTC.